The source of this T cell receptor (beta chain) is a study of blood T cell repertoires in COVID-19. The repertoire was sequenced with immunoSEQ multiplex PCR; TCRdb's copy has only in-frame clones and lacks some. The repertoire holds about 100,000 clones, with about nine tenths as singletons. Per germline, CDR1 SGHDT and CDR2 YYEEEE. CDR3 length: 16 amino acids. V lost 5 bases and J lost 1; bases outside the gene matches: 5. This clone has just one count. This chain connects TRBV5-6 to TRBJ2-5, with 13 bases matching TRBD2. Sequencing input: peripheral blood. This receptor was taken from a middle-aged man with acute or convalescent COVID-19. The chain's CDR3 is CASSSGTSGTQETQYF. For the CDR3, the DNA is TGTGCCAGCAGTTCTGGGACTAGCGGGACCCAAGAGACCCAGTACTTC.